Included here is one TCR beta chain sequence, with context. Every patient was untreated before thyroid surgery. J gave up 7 bases and V 3 bases, and 16 bases lay outside the gene matches. Germline lookup yields CDR1 SGHDN and CDR2 FVKESK. CDR3 length: 19 amino acids. With MiXCR, TCRdb reprocessed the PCR reads. This table has 25,000 to 35,000 clones, 3.5% to 5% appearing once. This entry comes from a study of metastatic and nonmetastatic thyroid tumors. On the study more broadly: Repertoire comparisons spanned blood and tumor or nodule tissue from malignant and benign thyroid patients.

The sample comprised blood. This receptor was taken from a female donor with papillary thyroid cancer or a benign thyroid nodule (not recorded which). Some clones in this sample may be carry-over from other donors' samples. The rearrangement joins TRBV14 to TRBJ1-6; 9 bases agree with TRBD1. CDR3 sequence: CASSHGGQGVPTANSPLHF. The CDR3 region has the DNA TGTGCCAGCAGCCACGGGGGACAGGGTGTCCCGACTGCCAATTCACCCCTCCACTTT. Combining the CDR3 with reference TRBV14 and TRBJ1-6 gives the whole variable domain EAGVTQFPSHSVIEKGQTVTLRCDPISGHDNLYWYRRVMGKEIKFLLHFVKESKQDESGMPNNRFLAERTGGTYSTLKVQPAELEDSGVYFCASSHGGQGVPTANSPLHFGNGTRLTVT.